This TCR beta chain was captured in a study of shared clonotypes between healthy human individuals. Overall study context: Per donor, three plates held CD4 naive cells, three held CD4 memory, two held CD8 naive and one held CD8 memory.

Points from the study as a whole: The study's rarefaction showed incomplete sorted-subset sequencing despite large depth. Genetic and exposure-history diversity was limited by the few donors.

Selected positively for CCR7 and CD45RO-negative, naive CD8 cells excluded terminally differentiated effector memory CD45RA+ cells. V lost 1 base to trimming and J lost 5 bases, with 5 bases between them. Germline V lookup: CDR1 MGHRA, CDR2 YSYEKL. The CDR3 consists of 13 residues. For this clone: Its antigen remains unknown. Other nucleotide sequences from this sample produce the same CDR3.

Produced via immunoSEQ multiplex PCR; TCRdb's table is partial and in-frame only. The data show some 1,900,000 clones, with approximately 95% seen just once and under 1.5% held by the top ten. The chain employs TRBV4-1 and TRBJ2-2, with D unresolved. This clonotype was obtained from a man between 18 and 29 years old in good health. Sequences were obtained from naive CD8+ T cells sorted from blood. CDR3 residues: CASSQGVTGELFF. CDR3 nucleotides: TGCGCCAGCAGCCAAGGGGTGACCGGGGAGCTGTTTTTT.